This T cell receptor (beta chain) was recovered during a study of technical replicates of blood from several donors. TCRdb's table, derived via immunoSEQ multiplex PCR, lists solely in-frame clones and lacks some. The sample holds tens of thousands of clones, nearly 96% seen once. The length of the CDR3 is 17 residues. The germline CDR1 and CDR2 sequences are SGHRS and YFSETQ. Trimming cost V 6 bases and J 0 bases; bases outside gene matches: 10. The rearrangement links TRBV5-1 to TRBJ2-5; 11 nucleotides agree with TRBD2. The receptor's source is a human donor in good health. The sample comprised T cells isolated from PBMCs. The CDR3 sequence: CASKELAGARYQETQYF. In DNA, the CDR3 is TGCGCCAGCAAGGAACTAGCGGGAGCCCGGTACCAAGAGACCCAGTACTTC. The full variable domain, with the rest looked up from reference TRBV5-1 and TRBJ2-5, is KAGVTQTPRYLIKTRGQQVTLSCSPISGHRSVSWYQQTPGQGLQFLFEYFSETQRNKGNFPGRFSGRQFSNSRSEMNVSTLELGDSALYLCASKELAGARYQETQYFGPGTRLLVL.